One and the same sample provided the 18 T cell receptor beta chains below, sequenced in a study of T cell changes during pregnancy in multiple sclerosis. Profiled with immunoSEQ multiplex PCR; TCRdb holds only in-frame clones, not every one. The sample carries about 76,000 clones, about nine tenths recorded once. The sample was peripheral blood, taken after pregnancy. The receptor source for this set is a female donor in good health, enrolled as a control in a pregnancy study.

This clone appeared many times. This chain uses TRBV6-4 with TRBJ2-1; TRBD2 aligns across 10 bases. The CDR3 spans 15 residues. Trimming at V came to 3 bases and at J to 4 bases, leaving 3 bases not matched to a gene. The V gene's germline CDR1 is MRHNA and CDR2 SNTAGT. The CDR3 reads CASSEKREGYNEQFF. CDR3 nucleotides: TGTGCCAGCAGTGAAAAGCGGGAGGGATACAATGAGCAGTTCTTC.

The V call is TRBV13, the J call TRBJ2-1, with 10 bases that match TRBD2. The V and J ends lost 5 bases and 4 bases, in that order; junction bases with no gene match: 8. CDR3 length equals 16 residues. CDR1 is PRHDT, CDR2 FYEKMQ, per germline (reference sequence). CDR3 sequence (DNA): TGTGCCAGCAGCCGAGGTGGGACTAGCGCTTACAATGAGCAGTTCTTC. Protein product: CASSRGGTSAYNEQFF.

The rearrangement joins TRBV7-9 to TRBJ2-3; D is unresolved. Germline V gene sequence: CDR1 SEHNR, CDR2 FQNEAQ (reference sequence). The CDR3 sequence is 14 residues long. Trimming stripped 1 base from V and 2 bases from J, with 7 bases between. CDR3 sequence (DNA): TGTGCCAGCAGCTTAGGTCAGAACACAGATACGCAGTATTTT. Its translation: CASSLGQNTDTQYF.

The chain joins TRBV30 to TRBJ2-7, with D perhaps matching TRBD1 (7 bases). The CDR3 is made up of 13 amino acids. V was pared by 5 bases and J by 4 bases, with 15 bases between. Per the germline V gene, CDR1 is GTSNPN and CDR2 is SVGIG (reference sequence). The CDR3 sequence is CAWRDRAGYEQYF. Here the CDR3 DNA reads TGTGCCTGGCGAGACAGGGCGGGGTACGAGCAGTACTTC.

This clone is a singleton in its sample. The genes are TRBV5-6 and TRBJ2-7; 7 bases are a match to TRBD2. CDR3 length equals 14 residues. V lost 0 bases and J lost 3; bases outside the gene matches: 3. The germline V gene encodes CDR1 SGHDT and CDR2 YYEEEE. The DNA of the CDR3 is TGTGCCAGCAGCTTGGGGGGAGGGAACTACGAGCAGTACTTC. Its translation: CASSLGGGNYEQYF. Full variable domain (rest looked up from reference TRBV5-6 and TRBJ2-7): DAGVTQSPTHLIKTRGQQVTLRCSPKSGHDTVSWYQQALGQGPQFIFQYYEEEERQRGNFPDRFSGHQFPNYSSELNVNALLLGDSALYLCASSLGGGNYEQYFGPGTRLTVT.

The chain employs TRBV7-2 and TRBJ1-2, with TRBD1 identical over 8 bases. The junction had 2 bases not matched to a gene; V was cut back by 5 bases and J by 3 bases. Germline V gene sequence: CDR1 SGHTA, CDR2 FQGNSA. The length of the CDR3 is 13 residues. This CDR3 is CASSPGGDYGYTF. The CDR3 DNA is TGTGCCAGCAGCCCAGGGGGCGACTATGGCTACACCTTC.

CDR3 protein: CASSKGGIYNEQFF. CDR3 in DNA: TGTGCCAGTAGTAAGGGGGGGATATACAATGAGCAGTTCTTC. The rearrangement links TRBV19 to TRBJ2-1, with D possibly TRBD2 on 7 matching bases. Germline V CDR1 and CDR2: LNHDA, SQIVND (reference sequence). Trimming removed 4 bases at V and 4 bases at J, with 11 bases between. The CDR3 sequence is 14 residues long.

The rearrangement links TRBV7-6 to TRBJ2-3, with 12 bases identical to TRBD2. CDR3 length equals 15 residues. The germline gives CDR1 SGHVS, CDR2 FNYEAQ. J was trimmed by 4 bases and V by 4 bases; bases with no gene match: 3. DNA of the CDR3: TGTGCCAGCAGCTACCTAGCGGGGGGGCCAGATACGCAGTATTTT. This translates into CASSYLAGGPDTQYF.

The chain has TRBV28 and TRBJ2-7; 8 nucleotides agree with TRBD2. J was trimmed by 6 bases and V by 3 bases; bases with no gene match: 13. The CDR3 totals 16 residues. Germline CDR1 reads MDHEN; CDR2 reads SYDVKM. The CDR3 sequence is CASSFVLTAGGSEQYF. CDR3 nucleotide sequence: TGTGCCAGCAGTTTTGTCCTTACCGCGGGAGGATCCGAGCAGTACTTC.

The chain has TRBV19 and TRBJ1-2, with D unclear. This CDR3 comprises 15 residues. The V end lost 1 base, the J end lost 4 bases, and 13 bases lay between the germline ends. From germline, CDR1 is LNHDA and CDR2 SQIVND (reference sequence). The CDR3 sequence is CASSIGPGGVYGYTF. In nucleotides, the CDR3 is TGTGCCAGTAGTATAGGGCCGGGAGGAGTCTATGGCTACACCTTC.

The J gene is TRBJ1-1, the V gene TRBV10-3, with TRBD1 matching 8 bases. Germline values: CDR1 ENHRY, CDR2 SYGVKD. The CDR3 length is 14 residues. V trimming: 6 bases; J trimming: 1 base; junction bases outside the gene matches: 4. CDR3 DNA sequence: TGTGCCATCAGGAACCAGGGGGCGAACACTGAAGCTTTCTTT. It translates to CAIRNQGANTEAFF.

CDR3 bases: TGTGCCAGCAGCTTGACTAGCGGGAGTGAGCAGTACTTC. It codes for CASSLTSGSEQYF. The J gene is TRBJ2-7, the V gene TRBV7-2; TRBD2 matches 12 bases. Looked up from germline, CDR1 is SGHTA and CDR2 is FQGNSA. The CDR3 runs 13 residues. V lost 3 bases to trimming and J lost 7 bases; unmatched junction nucleotides: 1.

The chain has TRBV5-8 and TRBJ1-5; tentatively, D is TRBD1 (5 bases). The CDR3 is 15 residues long. Trimming shortened V by 1 base and J by 5 bases, and 13 bases separated the two germline ends. Germline V CDR1 and CDR2: SGHTS, YDEGEE. The CDR3 here is CASSLYPGFHQPQHF. CDR3 sequence (DNA): TGTGCCAGCAGCTTGTACCCAGGGTTCCATCAGCCCCAGCATTTT.

The rearrangement links TRBV4-3 to TRBJ2-7, with 8 nucleotides matching TRBD1. CDR1 is LGHNA, CDR2 YSLEER, per germline. The CDR3 covers 16 residues. Trimming at V came to 1 base and at J to 3 bases, leaving 8 bases not matched to a gene. CDR3 region: CASSQAPQGASYEQYF. Here the CDR3 DNA reads TGCGCCAGCAGCCAAGCCCCGCAGGGGGCGAGCTACGAGCAGTACTTC.

This chain joins TRBV7-2 and TRBJ1-1, with D hard to call. The ends were cut back, 4 bases at V and 3 bases at J, with 3 bases in the middle. Germline V gives CDR1 SGHTA, CDR2 FQGNSA. This CDR3 has 11 amino acids. CDR3: CASSSDTEAFF. CDR3 bases: TGTGCCAGCAGCTCGGACACTGAAGCTTTCTTT.

V usage is TRBV29-1 and J usage is TRBJ2-7; D gene unclear. Looked up from germline, CDR1 is SQVTM and CDR2 is ANQGSEA. Between the trimmed V and J ends, which lost 0 bases and 3 bases, there was a span of 6 bases. The CDR3 runs to 12 residues. The CDR3 protein is CSVEDSDYEQYF. The CDR3 DNA sequence: TGCAGCGTTGAAGACTCAGACTACGAGCAGTACTTC.

The chain employs TRBV28 and TRBJ1-3; D call uncertain. The CDR3 loop spans 17 amino acids. The V end lost 2 bases, the J end lost 0 bases, and 14 bases lay between the germline ends. CDR1 and CDR2 from the germline V gene are MDHEN and SYDVKM. The DNA of the CDR3 is TGTGCCAGCAGTTTAGGCGCCCGCGACTACTCTGGAAACACCATATATTTT. Its translation is CASSLGARDYSGNTIYF.

This sequence joins TRBV5-1 and TRBJ2-1, with a possible D match to TRBD1 (6 bases). The CDR3 is 14 residues long. Per germline, CDR1 SGHRS and CDR2 YFSETQ. V lost 2 bases to trimming and J lost 5 bases, with 11 bases between them. The CDR3 region is CASSFRQGNNEQFF. CDR3 coding DNA: TGCGCCAGCAGCTTTAGGCAGGGGAACAATGAGCAGTTCTTC.